The subject of this entry is one TCR beta chain. This sample stems from a study of T cell responses to AZD1222 COVID-19 vaccine. CDR1 is SGHVS and CDR2 is FNYEAQ in the germline V gene. V gave up 1 base and J gave up 7 bases, with 11 bases separating them. The CDR3 loop spans 13 amino acids. Clones were read by immunoSEQ multiplex PCR, and TCRdb kept only the in-frame ones, dropping some. In the table there are 70,000 to 95,000 clones, approximately 91% of which are singletons. The material sequenced was peripheral blood, taken 28 days after the second AZD1222 dose. The genes are TRBV7-6 and TRBJ2-7; TRBD2 might be the D (6 bases). This receptor was identified in an adult who received the AZD1222 COVID-19 vaccine. CDR3 in DNA: TGTGCCAGCAGCTTAGATTTTGGGGGGGAGCAGTACTTC. This translates into CASSLDFGGEQYF.